The rows below give T cell receptor beta chains drawn from one sample of a study of shared clonotypes between healthy human individuals. Sequencing was performed with immunoSEQ multiplex PCR; in TCRdb, only in-frame clones are kept and a portion is missing. The sample includes 1,400,000 or so clones, approximately 98.5% of them seen just once. The sample taken for sequencing was naive CD4+ T cells sorted from blood. The receptors here all came from a man aged 30 to 39 in good health. CDR3s include the opening cysteine and the closing phenylalanine or tryptophan. The D gene is left open where the match is weak. Size tells how often a clone was seen (once, few, many) or the class of an expanded clone, and some rows leave it out.

j_gene: TRBJ1-4
d_gene: NA
abundance: NA
v_gene: TRBV11-2
CDR3aa: CASSLGRQGREKLFF
CDR3nt: TGTGCCAGCAGCTTAGGACGGCAGGGTAGGGAAAAACTGTTTTTT

j_gene: TRBJ2-5
d_gene: TRBD1
abundance: NA
v_gene: TRBV11-2
CDR3aa: CASSKTGNQETQYF
CDR3nt: TGTGCCAGCAGCAAGACAGGGAACCAAGAGACCCAGTACTTC

j_gene: TRBJ2-1
d_gene: NA
abundance: NA
v_gene: TRBV11-2
CDR3aa: CASSRFPDDEQFF
CDR3nt: TGTGCCAGCAGCCGGTTTCCAGATGATGAGCAGTTCTTC

j_gene: TRBJ2-3
d_gene: TRBD2
abundance: NA
v_gene: TRBV6-1
CDR3aa: CASSEGAGGTQYF
CDR3nt: TGTGCCAGCAGTGAAGGAGCGGGAGGTACGCAGTATTTT

j_gene: TRBJ2-1
d_gene: TRBD2
abundance: NA
v_gene: TRBV5-5
CDR3aa: CASSSGLAGPYNEQFF
CDR3nt: TGTGCCAGCAGCTCTGGACTAGCGGGCCCCTACAATGAGCAGTTCTTC

j_gene: TRBJ1-5
d_gene: TRBD1
abundance: NA
v_gene: TRBV28
CDR3aa: CASSTRGFDQPQHF
CDR3nt: TGTGCCAGCAGTACCAGGGGGTTCGATCAGCCCCAGCATTTT

j_gene: TRBJ2-7
d_gene: TRBD2
abundance: NA
v_gene: TRBV6-5
CDR3aa: CASSGLAGSYEQYF
CDR3nt: TGTGCCAGCAGTGGACTAGCGGGATCCTACGAGCAGTACTTC

j_gene: TRBJ2-7
d_gene: NA
abundance: NA
v_gene: TRBV7-2
CDR3aa: CASSLGVNYEQYF
CDR3nt: TGTGCCAGCAGCTTAGGGGTAAACTACGAGCAGTACTTC

j_gene: TRBJ2-7
d_gene: NA
abundance: NA
v_gene: TRBV2
CDR3aa: CASILAGEQYF
CDR3nt: TGTGCCAGCATTCTAGCCGGCGAGCAGTACTTC

j_gene: TRBJ1-1
d_gene: TRBD1
abundance: NA
v_gene: TRBV28
CDR3aa: CASSLQGVNTEAFF
CDR3nt: TGTGCCAGCAGTCTACAGGGGGTGAACACTGAAGCTTTCTTT

j_gene: TRBJ1-1
d_gene: NA
abundance: NA
v_gene: TRBV5-4
CDR3aa: CASSLNQRNTEAFF
CDR3nt: TGTGCCAGCAGCTTGAATCAGAGGAACACTGAAGCTTTCTTT

j_gene: TRBJ2-7
d_gene: TRBD2
abundance: NA
v_gene: TRBV5-1
CDR3aa: CASALKRGGRSYEQYF
CDR3nt: TGCGCCAGCGCCCTCAAACGGGGCGGGAGGTCCTACGAGCAGTACTTC

j_gene: TRBJ1-3
d_gene: NA
abundance: NA
v_gene: TRBV14
CDR3aa: CASSQKSSVLSGNTIYF
CDR3nt: TGTGCCAGCAGCCAAAAAAGCAGCGTCCTCTCTGGAAACACCATATATTTT

j_gene: TRBJ2-7
d_gene: TRBD2
abundance: NA
v_gene: TRBV19
CDR3aa: CATGIRAGGYEQYF
CDR3nt: TGTGCCACAGGGATCCGAGCGGGAGGCTACGAGCAGTACTTC

j_gene: TRBJ2-1
d_gene: NA
abundance: NA
v_gene: TRBV5-8
CDR3aa: CASSRVGVDNNEQFF
CDR3nt: TGTGCCAGCAGCCGTGTGGGGGTAGATAACAATGAGCAGTTCTTC

j_gene: TRBJ2-3
d_gene: TRBD2
abundance: NA
v_gene: TRBV10-1
CDR3aa: CASRPGLAGRDTQYF
CDR3nt: TGCGCCAGCAGGCCGGGACTAGCGGGACGAGATACGCAGTATTTT

j_gene: TRBJ2-1
d_gene: NA
abundance: once
v_gene: TRBV19
CDR3aa: CASSIAGKNEQFF
CDR3nt: TGTGCCAGTAGTATTGCGGGCAAAAATGAGCAGTTCTTC

j_gene: TRBJ2-3
d_gene: TRBD2
abundance: NA
v_gene: TRBV5-8
CDR3aa: CASSSLFAGGADTQYF
CDR3nt: TGTGCCAGCAGCTCCCTCTTTGCGGGAGGGGCAGATACGCAGTATTTT

j_gene: TRBJ2-7
d_gene: NA
abundance: NA
v_gene: TRBV5-5
CDR3aa: CASSSLGEQYF
CDR3nt: TGTGCCAGCAGCTCACTGGGGGAGCAGTACTTC

j_gene: TRBJ2-5
d_gene: NA
abundance: NA
v_gene: TRBV5-1
CDR3aa: CASSVTWGRETQYF
CDR3nt: TGCGCCAGCAGCGTGACATGGGGCCGAGAGACCCAGTACTTC

j_gene: TRBJ2-1
d_gene: TRBD1
abundance: NA
v_gene: TRBV2
CDR3aa: CASSSPGTGPGNEQFF
CDR3nt: TGTGCCAGCAGCTCTCCCGGGACAGGCCCTGGCAATGAGCAGTTCTTC

j_gene: TRBJ2-7
d_gene: NA
abundance: NA
v_gene: TRBV28
CDR3aa: CASIPSARYSYEQYF
CDR3nt: TGTGCCAGCATCCCATCGGCGCGGTACTCCTACGAGCAGTACTTC

j_gene: TRBJ2-7
d_gene: NA
abundance: once
v_gene: TRBV7-8
CDR3aa: CASSLLRGLGEQYF
CDR3nt: TGTGCCAGCAGCTTACTTCGGGGGTTGGGGGAGCAGTACTTC

j_gene: TRBJ1-2
d_gene: NA
abundance: NA
v_gene: TRBV4-3
CDR3aa: CASSSRQAEIDHYGYTF
CDR3nt: TGCGCCAGCAGCTCAAGACAAGCCGAAATCGATCACTATGGCTACACCTTC

j_gene: TRBJ2-2
d_gene: NA
abundance: NA
v_gene: TRBV9
CDR3aa: CASSVARGGELFF
CDR3nt: TGTGCCAGCAGCGTAGCTAGGGGCGGGGAGCTGTTTTTT

j_gene: TRBJ1-4
d_gene: NA
abundance: NA
v_gene: TRBV9
CDR3aa: CASSVRPGTWGDEKLFF
CDR3nt: TGTGCCAGCAGCGTAAGACCGGGCACCTGGGGGGATGAAAAACTGTTTTTT

j_gene: TRBJ1-1
d_gene: NA
abundance: NA
v_gene: TRBV19
CDR3aa: CASSTRRGTEAFF
CDR3nt: TGTGCCAGTAGTACGCGCAGGGGCACTGAAGCTTTCTTT

j_gene: TRBJ1-4
d_gene: NA
abundance: NA
v_gene: TRBV7-9
CDR3aa: CASSRGTNEKLFF
CDR3nt: TGTGCCAGCAGTCGGGGGACTAATGAAAAACTGTTTTTT

j_gene: TRBJ2-5
d_gene: NA
abundance: NA
v_gene: TRBV5-4
CDR3aa: CASSPTGPQETQYF
CDR3nt: TGTGCCAGCAGCCCGACAGGACCCCAAGAGACCCAGTACTTC

j_gene: TRBJ2-7
d_gene: NA
abundance: NA
v_gene: TRBV7-2
CDR3aa: CASRRTNLPYEQYF
CDR3nt: TGTGCCAGCCGACGAACAAACCTCCCCTACGAGCAGTACTTC

j_gene: TRBJ2-1
d_gene: TRBD2
abundance: NA
v_gene: TRBV7-9
CDR3aa: CASSLGTSGSGEQFF
CDR3nt: TGTGCCAGCAGCTTAGGGACGAGCGGGAGCGGCGAGCAGTTCTTC

j_gene: TRBJ1-4
d_gene: NA
abundance: NA
v_gene: TRBV2
CDR3aa: CASGRTSGNEKLFF
CDR3nt: TGTGCCAGCGGGAGGACAAGCGGGAACGAAAAACTGTTTTTT

j_gene: TRBJ1-4
d_gene: NA
abundance: NA
v_gene: TRBV29-1
CDR3aa: CSVEMGVSEKLFF
CDR3nt: TGCAGCGTTGAGATGGGGGTCAGTGAAAAACTGTTTTTT

j_gene: TRBJ1-3
d_gene: NA
abundance: NA
v_gene: TRBV9
CDR3aa: CASSVEARGNTIYF
CDR3nt: TGTGCCAGCAGCGTAGAGGCCCGTGGAAACACCATATATTTT

j_gene: TRBJ2-1
d_gene: TRBD2
abundance: NA
v_gene: TRBV6-1
CDR3aa: CASSLAGSPYNEQFF
CDR3nt: TGTGCCAGCAGTTTAGCGGGAAGCCCCTACAATGAGCAGTTCTTC

j_gene: TRBJ2-7
d_gene: TRBD2
abundance: NA
v_gene: TRBV27
CDR3aa: CASRREGPGPYEQYF
CDR3nt: TGTGCCAGCAGACGGGAGGGGCCGGGACCCTACGAGCAGTACTTC

j_gene: TRBJ2-3
d_gene: TRBD2
abundance: NA
v_gene: TRBV9
CDR3aa: CASSLLAGGADTQYF
CDR3nt: TGTGCCAGCAGTCTTCTAGCGGGAGGGGCGGATACGCAGTATTTT

j_gene: TRBJ2-1
d_gene: NA
abundance: NA
v_gene: TRBV14
CDR3aa: CASSQGRSYNEQFF
CDR3nt: TGTGCCAGCAGCCAAGGCCGATCCTACAATGAGCAGTTCTTC

j_gene: TRBJ2-5
d_gene: NA
abundance: NA
v_gene: TRBV18
CDR3aa: CASSPKTGSGSYTQYF
CDR3nt: TGTGCCAGCTCGCCCAAGACAGGGAGCGGGAGTTACACCCAGTACTTC

j_gene: TRBJ1-1
d_gene: NA
abundance: NA
v_gene: TRBV5-1
CDR3aa: CASTDLNTEAFF
CDR3nt: TGCGCCAGCACCGACCTGAACACTGAAGCTTTCTTT